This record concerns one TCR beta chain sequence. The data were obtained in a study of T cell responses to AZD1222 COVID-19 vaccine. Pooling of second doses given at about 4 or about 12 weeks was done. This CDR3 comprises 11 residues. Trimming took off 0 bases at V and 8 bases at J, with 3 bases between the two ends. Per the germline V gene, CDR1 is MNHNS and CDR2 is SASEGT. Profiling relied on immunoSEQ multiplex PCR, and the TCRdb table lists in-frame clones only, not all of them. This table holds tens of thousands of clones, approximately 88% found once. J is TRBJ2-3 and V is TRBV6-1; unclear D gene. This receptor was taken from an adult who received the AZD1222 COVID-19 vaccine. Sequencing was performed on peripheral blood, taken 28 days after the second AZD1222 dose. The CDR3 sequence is CASSEAGTQYF. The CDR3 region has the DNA TGTGCCAGCAGTGAAGCTGGTACGCAGTATTTT.